This entry is about one T cell receptor beta chain. What this receptor recognizes is not known. The sample holds no much larger clone one base away, and base qualities are not on file. These data come from a study of vaccination and CD4 T cells after COVID-19 (dated 2022 in TCRdb). Notes on the research overall: SARS-CoV-2 positivity had been established in the convalescent patients by nasal swab PCR, and mild disease was recorded in several of these patients and severe disease in one. Control cultures received a CEFX viral epitope pool as the positive control, an HIV-1 Nef peptide pool as the negative control, or no peptide. Six males and four females were included in the convalescent cohort, with two Hispanic individuals, seven Caucasians, two Asians and one multiracial person represented. Overlapping spike peptide pools from SARS-CoV-2 and from the common cold coronaviruses HCoV-NL63, HCoV-OC43 and HCoV-229E were used as culture stimuli. Post-vaccine blood samples were obtained a median of roughly 75 days after the second vaccine dose, with a range of roughly 13 to 250 days. Post-COVID blood samples were collected from convalescent patients a median of around 96 days after diagnosis, with a range of about 30 to 161 days. In under twelve COVID-19 convalescent patients and 4 infection-naive healthy vaccine recipients, researchers compared the spike-specific CD4+ TCR repertoire from before mRNA vaccination with the repertoire from after. Two doses of either the Pfizer-BioNTech BNT162b2 vaccine (n=8) or the Moderna mRNA-1273 vaccine (n=2) were administered to participants.

According to the study, the label for this sample's treatment or condition signals: 10-day PBMC culture with coronavirus spike peptide pools or control peptides (ViraFEST assay). The study used the ViraFEST assay, which expanded antigen-specific T cells with peptide pools and then identified expanded clonotypes by TCR sequencing. Positive SARS-CoV-2 PCR tests in the convalescent patients dated from March to December 2020, before Alpha, Beta and Delta variants emerged in the United States. Roughly 2 million PBMCs per well were cultured in IMDM with roughly 5% human AB serum and 9 to 10 IU/ml IL-2, plus 10 ug/ml peptide pools. On days 3 and 7, half of the culture medium was replaced with fresh IL-2-containing medium. Once the cells had been in culture for over nine days, the EasySep CD4+ T cell isolation kit was used to isolate CD4+ T cells by negative selection. Ficoll-Paque Plus gradient centrifugation was used to isolate PBMCs from whole blood, and the isolated PBMCs were then either used fresh or cryopreserved at -140C. Each culture condition was generally run in triplicate wells.

Preparation of the library involved PCR. DNA from cultured CD4+ T cells underwent TCR sequencing with the Oncomine TCR Beta short-read assay at the Johns Hopkins FTIC core. The QIAamp micro DNA kit was used to extract genomic DNA from the cultured CD4+ T cells. Oncomine TCR Beta libraries made from cultured CD4+ T cells were pooled using unique dual indexes and sequenced on an Illumina iSeq 100. As for the authors' bioinformatics: Non-productive sequences were removed, and CDR3s that did not start with C, did not end with F or W, or were shorter than 7 amino acids were discarded. Antigen-specific clonotypes were identified using the MANAFEST web application through comparison of peptide-stimulated wells with reference and other culture wells. An FDR below 0.05, an odds ratio above 5, and a productive frequency above 0.1% in at least two of three replicate wells were required for clones to be considered positive. A clonotype was classed as cross-reactive if the clonotype showed significant expansion both in SARS-CoV-2 spike wells and in at least one common cold coronavirus spike condition. Levenshtein distances (stringdist) and unrooted phylogenetic trees (ape) in R version 3.6.1 were used to assess CDR3 homology. The public sequencing data were trimmed at Q25 with fastp and processed into clonotypes with MiXCR by TCRdb, which kept only in-frame beta chains. Rows with a matching CDR3 protein are joined into one entry that keeps the most common DNA and genes. TCRdb assigned the V and J calls; the authors' analysis was not used. In this sample the table shows 20,000 to 25,000 distinct CDR3 sequences, about 56% of which occur a single time. The ten most abundant clones make up around 6% of the sample.

The trim is 5 bases for V and 0 bases for J, with a gap of 5 bases between the germline ends. Inclusive of the bounding cysteine and phenylalanine, the CDR3 is 12 residues long. Solely the CDR3 DNA is kept, with 36 bases framed from the first base. General conclusions and limits of the study: An increase in the median number of SARS-CoV-2-reactive clonotypes from roughly 20 after infection to 38 after vaccination was observed, but the change was not found to be significant. Only a relatively small number of convalescent patients were included in the study, and early timepoints following natural infection were not analyzed. Among convalescent patients, a median roughly 90% of the SARS-CoV-2-reactive clones seen after vaccination appeared only after vaccination, which suggests priming specific to the vaccine. Of the vaccine-specific clones found in convalescent patients, nearly all (304 of 307) were mono-reactive for SARS-CoV-2 spike instead of being cross-reactive with common cold coronaviruses.

The sequence came from a human donor who had recovered from COVID-19. The material sequenced was CD4+ T cells from blood, cultured in vitro. The rearrangement joined TRBV12-3 or TRBV12-4 to TRBJ2-7; a confident D gene designation cannot be given. The CDR3 protein is CASSRVSYEQYF. The DNA is TGTGCCAGCAGTCGAGTCTCCTACGAGCAGTACTTC.